This T cell receptor beta chain appears in the sequencing data of a study of T-cell reconstitution after alpha-beta-depleted transplantation in children. At least ten counts were recorded for this clonotype. Its antigen is not known. Whole-study findings and limits: The origin of alpha-beta T cells about two months after transplant was reportedly several hundred expanded graft clones. One year after transplant, T-cell counts and diversity came mostly from newly produced T cells. In some patients, recipient T cells and intrathymic progenitors surviving conditioning explained high day-60 diversity.

A library of TCRbeta sequences, prepared with unique molecular identifiers, was generated. Each CDR3 protein gets one entry after TCRdb re-called the PCR reads with MiXCR. The data contain about 300,000 distinct CDR3 sequences, around 10% of them singletons. The origin of this receptor is a boy under three years old with acute myeloid leukemia, due to receive a stem cell transplant. Source: PBMCs, taken before TCRalphabeta/CD19-depleted stem cell transplant.

The CDR3 is CASSLGRISGNTIYF. The DNA for the CDR3 is TGTGCCAGCAGCCTCGGACGGATCTCTGGAAACACCATATATTTT. J is TRBJ1-3 and V is TRBV7-2; D gene ambiguous. The V end lost 5 bases, the J end lost 0 bases, and 11 bases lay between the germline ends. CDR1 is SGHTA, CDR2 FQGNSA, per germline. The CDR3 has 15 amino acids.